This T cell receptor (beta chain) was obtained from a study of blood T cells in healthy people across ages. Notes on the study in general: Observed TCR beta diversity showed a strong correlation with the percentage of naive T cells as measured by flow cytometry. PBMC samples, being unsorted, prevented any conclusive comparison of naive and antigen-experienced cells. Comparison with aged donors showed that long-lived donors had more naive CD4+ cells and higher diversity.

A second PCR, run for roughly 6 to 11 cycles, used a sample-barcoded 5' primer plus a J-beta primer mix. TCRdb analysed the 5' RACE reads with MiXCR anew, one entry per CDR3 protein. Here the sample spans 550,000 to 750,000 distinct CDR3 sequences, around 21% being singletons. Comments on this clonotype: Its antigen is as yet unknown.

This TCR was sampled from a man aged 70-80 years in good health. Sequenced input: blood.

DNA for the CDR3: TGCAGTGCTGCCAGCGGGAAGCAGCCCCAGCATTTT. Its translation: CSAASGKQPQHF. The chain recombines TRBV20-1 with TRBJ1-5, with D unresolved. Trimming stripped 5 bases from V and 7 bases from J, with 12 bases between. The CDR3 has 12 amino acids. The germline gives CDR1 DFQATT, CDR2 SNEGSKA (reference sequence).